A single sample gave rise to the 14 T cell receptor beta chains below, sequenced in a study of control samples from healthy donors and cancer patients. Only in-frame clones appear in the TCRdb table, and some are missing; sequencing was by immunoSEQ multiplex PCR. The sample includes about 49,000 clones, 65% to 90% of them seen just once. The specimen was PBMCs. The origin of the receptors is a woman aged 45-59 years with lung cancer.

The chain couples TRBV6-5 to TRBJ1-2, with a weak D call TRBD1 (5 bases). The CDR3 totals 15 residues. Germline lookup yields CDR1 MNHEY and CDR2 SVGAGI. V dropped 3 bases and J dropped 3 bases, with 14 bases sitting between them. CDR3 DNA sequence: TGTGCCAGCAGTTATACCCTGACAGAGGACTATGGCTACACCTTC. This gives the protein CASSYTLTEDYGYTF.

The V and J genes are TRBV7-3 and TRBJ2-7; 9 bases match TRBD1. Germline V CDR1 and CDR2: SGHTA, FQGTGA. The J segment lost 3 bases and the V segment lost 2 bases, leaving 2 bases of the junction unmatched. The CDR3 totals 14 residues. As DNA, the CDR3 is TGTGCCAGCAGCTTATTGGGACAGGGCTACGAGCAGTACTTC. Protein product: CASSLLGQGYEQYF.

This clone was picked up a small number of times. The chain combines TRBV19 with TRBJ2-7; unclear D gene. The CDR3 length is 12 residues. V was shortened by 7 bases and J by 0 bases, with 7 bases between the two germline ends. The germline V gene encodes CDR1 LNHDA and CDR2 SQIVND (reference sequence). The CDR3 loop reads CASKAYSYEQYF. As DNA, the CDR3 is TGTGCCAGTAAGGCATACTCCTACGAGCAGTACTTC.

The chain has TRBV6-6 and TRBJ1-2, with 7 nucleotides matching TRBD1. With 5 bases clipped from V and 4 bases from J, the junction kept 4 bases outside the gene matches. Germline loops: CDR1 MNHNY, CDR2 SVGAGI (reference sequence). The CDR3 has 13 residues. The CDR3 region is CASSRDSLYGYTF. CDR3 DNA: TGTGCCAGCAGTCGGGACAGCCTCTATGGCTACACCTTC.

J is TRBJ1-1 and V is TRBV5-4; D not resolved. The CDR3 length is 14 residues. V was clipped by 0 bases and J by 1 base, with 7 bases between them. The V gene's germline CDR1 is SGHNT and CDR2 YYREEE (reference sequence). The CDR3 sequence: CASSLELGNTEAFF. The CDR3 nucleotides are TGTGCCAGCAGCTTGGAATTAGGGAACACTGAAGCTTTCTTT.

This CDR3 reads CASSLLGQVEYGYTF. In DNA form, the CDR3 reads TGTGCCAGCAGCTTGTTAGGACAGGTTGAATATGGCTACACCTTC. The chain joins TRBV7-9 to TRBJ1-2; 7 nucleotides align to TRBD1. The germline CDR1 and CDR2 sequences are SEHNR and FQNEAQ (reference sequence). V gave up 3 bases and J gave up 5 bases; unmatched junction bases: 9. The CDR3 runs 15 residues.

The V gene is TRBV19, the J gene TRBJ2-5, with D perhaps matching TRBD1 or TRBD2 (5 bases each). V shed 5 bases and J shed 5 bases, with 12 bases lying between them. The CDR3 runs to 13 residues. Looked up from germline, CDR1 is LNHDA and CDR2 is SQIVND (reference sequence). As DNA, the CDR3 is TGTGCCAGTAGTTTAGCGTGGGGGGAGACCCAGTACTTC. Its protein product is CASSLAWGETQYF.

This clone was seen once. This chain links TRBV6-1 with TRBJ2-7; perhaps TRBD1 as D (6 bases). CDR1 is MNHNS and CDR2 is SASEGT in the germline V gene. Trimming stripped 6 bases from V and 4 bases from J, with 16 bases between. The CDR3 is made up of 14 amino acids. CDR3 DNA sequence: TGTGCCAGCAGCTCAGGGGTCCTGCTTTACGAGCAGTACTTC. Translation gives CASSSGVLLYEQYF.

The V call is TRBV7-9, the J call TRBJ2-5, with TRBD1 as a possible D gene (5 bases). Trimming shortened V by 1 base and J by 5 bases, and 8 bases separated the two germline ends. The germline CDR1 and CDR2 sequences are SEHNR and FQNEAQ (reference sequence). This CDR3 contains 13 residues. This CDR3 reads CASSLGGRETQYF. DNA of the CDR3: TGTGCCAGCAGCTTAGGGGGCCGGGAGACCCAGTACTTC.

The chain links TRBV4-1 to TRBJ1-3, with a tentative D call TRBD1 (5 bases). Between the trimmed V and J ends, which lost 1 base and 0 bases, there was a span of 16 bases. The V gene's germline CDR1 is MGHRA and CDR2 YSYEKL. This CDR3 region has 18 residues. The CDR3 protein is CASSQVGAGGVSGNTIYF. The CDR3 DNA sequence: TGCGCCAGCAGCCAAGTCGGGGCGGGCGGCGTCTCTGGAAACACCATATATTTT.

The genes are TRBV6-5 and TRBJ2-1; 8 bases map to TRBD1. This CDR3 is 15 amino acids long. J was trimmed by 9 bases and V by 2 bases; bases with no gene match: 9. CDR1 is MNHEY and CDR2 is SVGAGI in the germline V gene. The CDR3: CASSYLAGGRIEQFF. CDR3 DNA sequence: TGTGCCAGCAGTTACCTCGCAGGGGGCCGTATTGAGCAGTTCTTC.

The gene calls are TRBV6-5 and TRBJ1-4, with 8 bases identical to TRBD1. V was pared by 7 bases and J by 5 bases, with 9 bases of the junction left unmatched. Germline V gene lookup returns CDR1 MNHEY and CDR2 SVGAGI. The CDR3 has 15 amino acids. DNA of the CDR3: TGTGCCAGCATAGGACAGGGAGGTGGGAATGAAAAACTGTTTTTT. Amino acid sequence: CASIGQGGGNEKLFF.

This clone was seen only once. This sequence joins TRBV2 and TRBJ1-2, with D perhaps TRBD1 (5 bases). Between the trimmed V and J ends, which lost 4 bases and 1 base, there was a span of 7 bases. The length of the CDR3 is 13 residues. Germline V gene data show CDR1 as SNHLY and CDR2 as FYNNEI. The DNA of the CDR3 is TGTGCCAGCAGTGGACAGATTAACTATGGCTACACCTTC. As protein: CASSGQINYGYTF.

V is TRBV7-8 and J is TRBJ1-3, with a weak D call TRBD1 (5 bases). Germline lookup yields CDR1 SGHVS and CDR2 FQNEAQ. The length of the CDR3 is 15 residues. Trimming took off 3 bases at V and 2 bases at J, with 11 bases between the two ends. The CDR3 DNA reads TGTGCCAGCAGCTTGCAAGGGGCCACTGGAAACACCATATATTTT. As protein: CASSLQGATGNTIYF. The complete variable domain, with remaining parts taken from reference TRBV7-8 and TRBJ1-3, reads GAGVSQSPRYKVAKRGQDVALRCDPISGHVSLFWYQQALGQGPEFLTYFQNEAQLDKSGLPSDRFFAERPEGSVSTLKIQRTQQEDSAVYLCASSLQGATGNTIYFGEGSWLTVV.